The present TCR beta chain was sequenced within a study of immune characterization of retroperitoneal liposarcoma. Germline CDR1 SGHAT, CDR2 FQDESV (reference sequence). The CDR3 contains 15 residues. This clonotype came up a few times. One end of the junction is discordant with germline, which a read error may explain. TCRdb used MiXCR to reprocess the PCR reads, holding one entry per CDR3 protein. Here the sample spans about 3,000 distinct CDR3 sequences, around 40% being singletons. The receptor was derived from a male donor with retroperitoneal liposarcoma. Material for sequencing was tumor tissue. The chain joins TRBV11-1 to TRBJ2-1, with TRBD2 matching over 12 bases. Here the CDR3 DNA reads TGTGCCAGCAGCCCTAGCGGGGGGGCCAGAGAGACCCAGTTCTTT. Its translation is CASSPSGGARETQFF.